This T cell receptor beta chain is drawn from a study of Ad26.COV2.S vaccination and SARS-CoV-2 variants. Germline CDR1 SGHRS, CDR2 YFSETQ. The J segment lost 3 bases and the V segment lost 4 bases, leaving 7 bases of the junction unmatched. CDR3 size: 14 residues. Study-wide results and caveats: It is possible that the TCR breadth and depth analyses underestimated the total T cell responses.

Documented treatment: some 19 received Ad26.COV2.S at low or high dose, single or two shots; about 5 received placebo; per-sample allocation not given. Samples analyzed were those drawn on day 63 after the first vaccine or placebo injection. Recruitment in Boston yielded a donor of adult age, 18-55 years. TCRdb keeps only in-frame clones here, not all; method: immunoSEQ multiplex PCR. Among under 550,000 clones listed, roughly 88% were seen once. Notes on this clone: The antigen is unknown.

The chain joins TRBV5-1 to TRBJ2-7, with 7 bases lining up with TRBD2. The TCR originated in a person between 18 and 65 years old who received the Ad26.COV2.S COVID-19 vaccine or a placebo. The sequences come from peripheral blood, collected in a trial of Ad26.COV2.S vaccine versus placebo. This CDR3 is CASSMSGAIYEQYF. The DNA for the CDR3 is TGCGCCAGCAGCATGAGCGGGGCCATCTACGAGCAGTACTTC.